The rows below give T cell receptor beta chains drawn from one sample of a study of graft-versus-host responses after intestinal transplantation. Here immunoSEQ multiplex PCR was the method, and the copy in TCRdb shows in-frame clones only, minus some. The sample records 90,000 to 130,000 clones, 93% being singletons. No antigen has been assigned to these receptors. Sequenced here: unstimulated CD8+ T cells sorted from spleen or lymph node cells, sampled before intestinal transplant. All receptors come from a human donor who received an intestinal transplant. Both conserved end residues are part of each CDR3. The D gene is left open where the match is weak. Some rows have no size entry. The others give once, few or many, or a class for an expanded clone.

>TRBJ1-5|TRBV9|.|.
CASSAWGGDQPQHF
TGTGCCAGCAGCGCTTGGGGGGGGGATCAGCCCCAGCATTTT
>TRBJ2-7|TRBV7-8|.|TRBD2
CASSYGLAGYEQYF
TGTGCCAGCAGCTACGGACTAGCGGGTTACGAGCAGTACTTC
>TRBJ2-2|TRBV18|few|.
CASSRAEFTGELFF
TGTGCCAGCTCCCGTGCGGAGTTCACCGGGGAGCTGTTTTTT
>TRBJ2-7|TRBV2|.|.
CASSYSSLGEQYF
TGTGCCAGCAGTTACAGTAGCCTGGGCGAGCAGTACTTC
>TRBJ2-1|TRBV9|.|.
CASSVGSASDEQFF
TGTGCCAGCAGCGTAGGATCCGCGTCCGATGAGCAGTTCTTC
>TRBJ2-1|TRBV28|.|.
CASWRRDEQFF
TGTGCCAGCTGGAGGAGGGATGAGCAGTTCTTC
>TRBJ2-1|TRBV28|.|.
CASSLSTSGQSANEQFF
TGTGCCAGCAGTTTATCCACGTCGGGTCAATCCGCCAATGAGCAGTTCTTC
>TRBJ2-7|TRBV5-5|.|.
CASSPVGGSYEQYF
TGTGCCAGCAGCCCGGTAGGAGGATCCTACGAGCAGTACTTC
>TRBJ2-2|TRBV30|.|TRBD1
CAWSVDRGITGELFF
TGTGCCTGGAGTGTTGACAGGGGGATCACCGGGGAGCTGTTTTTT
>TRBJ1-4|TRBV19|.|.
CASSVGPMEGKLFF
TGTGCCAGTAGTGTCGGACCCATGGAGGGGAAACTGTTTTTT
>TRBJ2-7|TRBV28|.|.
CATNGGAFKGEQYF
TGTGCCACCAACGGGGGAGCTTTTAAGGGAGAGCAGTACTTC
>TRBJ2-3|TRBV5-1|.|.
CASSGTTTQYF
TGCGCCAGCAGCGGAACTACTACGCAGTATTTT
>TRBJ2-7|TRBV10-3|.|.
CATKNSGFSSYEQYF
TGTGCCACAAAAAATTCGGGTTTCAGCTCCTACGAGCAGTACTTC
>TRBJ2-7|TRBV29-1|.|.
CSVGVSRYEQYF
TGCAGCGTTGGTGTCAGCCGCTACGAGCAGTACTTC
>TRBJ2-3|TRBV27|once|.
CARSPHVGTQYF
TGTGCCAGAAGCCCCCATGTCGGTACGCAGTATTTT
>TRBJ2-3|TRBV7-3|.|TRBD2
CASSLAGGSDTQYF
TGTGCCAGCAGCTTAGCGGGAGGGTCAGATACGCAGTATTTT
>TRBJ2-7|TRBV7-9|.|TRBD1
CASSSNRDRVSYEQYF
TGTGCCAGCAGCTCAAACCGGGACAGGGTCTCCTACGAGCAGTACTTC
>TRBJ2-2|TRBV4-2|few|TRBD2
CASSPDGAGGNTGELFF
TGTGCCAGCAGCCCCGACGGCGCGGGAGGTAACACCGGGGAGCTGTTTTTT
>TRBJ1-1|TRBV7-9|.|.
CASSSFVGGVDTEAFF
TGTGCCAGCAGCTCCTTCGTCGGGGGGGTGGACACTGAAGCTTTCTTT
>TRBJ1-2|TRBV29-1|.|.
CSARRGADYGYTF
TGCAGCGCCAGAAGGGGGGCGGACTATGGCTACACCTTC